These 13 T cell receptor beta chains came from one sample sequenced in a study of cytomegalovirus exposure and HLA in healthy donors. The repertoire was sequenced with immunoSEQ multiplex PCR; TCRdb's copy has only in-frame clones and lacks some. The data hold about 56,000 clones, with 85% to 90% observed a single time. Specimen: PBMCs. These TCRs come from a woman younger than 30 in good health and CMV-seronegative.

This clone was recorded once. The chain carries TRBV25-1 and TRBJ2-1; TRBD2 matches at 12 bases. This CDR3 is 18 amino acids long. Trimming at V came to 6 bases and at J to 0 bases, leaving 9 bases not matched to a gene. Germline lookup yields CDR1 MGHDK and CDR2 SYGVNS. DNA for the CDR3: TGTGCCAGCAGCCTGACTAGCGGGAGCCGAAGCTCCTACAATGAGCAGTTCTTC. Residues: CASSLTSGSRSSYNEQFF.

This clone was counted once. V is TRBV27 and J is TRBJ2-1; 13 bases match TRBD2. Germline-derived CDR1 and CDR2 are MNHEY and SMNVEV (reference sequence). This CDR3 region has 19 residues. The trim removed 5 bases at V and 0 bases at J, leaving 10 bases unmatched. The CDR3 DNA reads as TGTGCCAGCAGTCGCCCCGGGACTAGCGGGATAATCTCCTACAATGAGCAGTTCTTC. Translation: CASSRPGTSGIISYNEQFF.

DNA for the CDR3: TGTGCCAGCACCCTTGGGGGCGGGGGGGCCGCGGATACGCAGTATTTT. This gives the protein CASTLGGGGAADTQYF. V is TRBV5-8 and J is TRBJ2-3, with TRBD2 matching over 9 bases. Trimming cost V 6 bases and J 6 bases; bases outside gene matches: 14. Germline CDR1 SGHTS, CDR2 YDEGEE. There are 16 residues in the CDR3.

The chain recombines TRBV18 with TRBJ2-7, with TRBD2 identical over 11 bases. Germline assignment: CDR1 KGHSH and CDR2 LQKENI. The junction had 4 bases not matched to a gene; V was cut back by 6 bases and J by 0 bases. The CDR3 totals 15 residues. The DNA for the CDR3 is TGTGCCAGCTCCCCCACTAGCGGGGGCTCCTACGAGCAGTACTTC. This translates into CASSPTSGGSYEQYF.

The chain links TRBV7-3 to TRBJ2-1; TRBD2 aligns across 8 bases. Germline V gene sequence: CDR1 SGHTA, CDR2 FQGTGA. J lost 7 bases, V lost 3 bases, and 8 bases had no gene match. This CDR3 spans 15 amino acids. CDR3 in DNA: TGTGCCAGCAGCTTTACGGGAGGGCCGGGGAATGAGCAGTTCTTC. It translates to CASSFTGGPGNEQFF.

The chain carries TRBV10-3 and TRBJ1-2; TRBD1 agrees at 7 bases. The V and J ends lost 0 bases and 8 bases, in that order; junction bases with no gene match: 9. Germline assignment: CDR1 ENHRY and CDR2 SYGVKD. CDR3 length: 15 residues. CDR3 coding DNA: TGTGCCATCAGTGAGTCGACCGACAGGGTCTACGGCTACACCTTC. It is translated as CAISESTDRVYGYTF.

This clone was found once. V usage is TRBV27 and J usage is TRBJ2-5; TRBD1 aligns across 7 bases. The V segment lost 7 bases and the J segment 4 bases; nucleotides outside the gene matches: 9. Germline V gene lookup returns CDR1 MNHEY and CDR2 SMNVEV (reference sequence). CDR3 length: 14 residues. DNA for the CDR3: TGTGCCAGCAAGCAATCGGGACAGTCAGAGACCCAGTACTTC. This codes for CASKQSGQSETQYF.

This chain joins TRBV5-1 and TRBJ2-7; D is perhaps TRBD2 (6 bases). In germline, CDR1 is SGHRS, CDR2 YFSETQ. V lost 6 bases and J lost 7, with 26 bases in between. The CDR3 is 16 amino acids. The CDR3 nucleotides are TGCGCCAGCACCGGCCCCCTAACGGTCGGTGGAGGGGAGCAGTACTTC. It specifies CASTGPLTVGGGEQYF.

The chain carries TRBV11-3 and TRBJ2-7; tentatively, D is TRBD1 (5 bases). The CDR3 length is 13 residues. CDR1 SGHNT and CDR2 YENEEA come from the germline V gene. V lost 5 bases, J lost 7 bases, and 15 bases lay in between. DNA of the CDR3: TGTGCCAGCAGCCCGCTCGACAGTGGTGAGCAGTACTTC. Its protein is CASSPLDSGEQYF.

The rearrangement joins TRBV19 to TRBJ2-1; 9 bases fit TRBD2. In germline, CDR1 is LNHDA, CDR2 SQIVND (reference sequence). The trim removed 3 bases at V and 5 bases at J, leaving 5 bases unmatched. CDR3 size: 15 residues. CDR3 region: CASSMGSGSNNEQFF. In nucleotides, the CDR3 is TGTGCCAGTAGTATGGGTAGCGGGAGTAACAATGAGCAGTTCTTC.

This rearrangement joins TRBV7-2 to TRBJ2-7; 7 nucleotides align to TRBD2. J gave up 3 bases and V 5 bases, and 7 bases lay outside the gene matches. The CDR3 is made up of 14 amino acids. The germline V gene encodes CDR1 SGHTA and CDR2 FQGNSA. CDR3 amino acids: CASSLTTSYYEQYF. CDR3 in DNA: TGTGCCAGCAGCCTCACGACTAGCTACTACGAGCAGTACTTC.

The V gene is TRBV5-1, the J gene TRBJ2-7; 15 positions agree with TRBD2. The CDR3 covers 16 residues. With 4 bases clipped from V and 6 bases from J, the junction kept 8 bases outside the gene matches. CDR1 and CDR2 (germline): SGHRS, YFSETQ. CDR3 sequence reads: CASSPRTSGRASEQYF. CDR3 bases: TGCGCCAGCAGCCCCCGGACTAGCGGGAGGGCCTCCGAGCAGTACTTC.

This clone was seen just once. The chain recombines TRBV5-4 with TRBJ2-3; 9 bases align to TRBD2. CDR1 SGHNT and CDR2 YYREEE come from the germline V gene (reference sequence). V lost 4 bases and J lost 4; bases outside the gene matches: 7. The CDR3 has 15 residues. The chain's CDR3 is CASSMVGGGADTQYF. DNA for the CDR3: TGTGCCAGCAGCATGGTCGGCGGGGGGGCAGATACGCAGTATTTT.